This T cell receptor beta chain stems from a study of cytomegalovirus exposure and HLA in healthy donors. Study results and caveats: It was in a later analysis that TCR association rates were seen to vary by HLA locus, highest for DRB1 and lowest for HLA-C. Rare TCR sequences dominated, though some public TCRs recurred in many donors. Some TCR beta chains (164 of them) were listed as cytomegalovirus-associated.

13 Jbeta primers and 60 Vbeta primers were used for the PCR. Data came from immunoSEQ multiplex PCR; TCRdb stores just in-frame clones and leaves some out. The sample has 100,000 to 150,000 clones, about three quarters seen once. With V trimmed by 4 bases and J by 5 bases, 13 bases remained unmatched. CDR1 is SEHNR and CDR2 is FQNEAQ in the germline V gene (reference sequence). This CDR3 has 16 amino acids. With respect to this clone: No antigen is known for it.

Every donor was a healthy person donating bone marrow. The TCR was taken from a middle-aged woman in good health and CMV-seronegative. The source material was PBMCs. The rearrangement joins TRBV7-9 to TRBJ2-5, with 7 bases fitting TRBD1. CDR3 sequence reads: CASSSGQYAGLETQYF. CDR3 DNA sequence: TGTGCCAGCAGCTCGGGACAGTATGCCGGCTTGGAGACCCAGTACTTC.